The source of this TCR beta chain is a study of beta chain features in type 1 diabetes (dated by TCRdb to 2017 to 2018). Turning to the overall study: No differences in mean age, gender distribution, total cell number or subset yield were found between patients and healthy donors. A total of approximately 99,000,000 sorted cells were examined across all samples, and RNA yield correlated strongly with the number of cells per subset. In the study, recently diagnosed type 1 diabetes patients and matched healthy donors were compared on the TCRB repertoires of their sorted circulating CD4+ T cell subsets. Regulatory and stem cell-like memory subsets were obtained from only 8 patients and roughly eight healthy donors, while naive and central memory subsets were obtained from all 30 or so donors.

Here is what the overall study found, with its caveats: At VDJ recombination sites, patients with type 1 diabetes made fewer insertions and deleted more nucleotides, a pattern implying thymic rearrangement abnormalities. In all four CD4+ subsets, TCRB CDR3 length was moderately but significantly shorter in type 1 diabetes patients. Shorter templates might be favored by PCR, yet because patient and control samples were amplified and corrected together, any such skew would affect both groups equally. Because cDNA rather than genomic DNA was sequenced, highly expressing activated cells could have been over-represented, although no difference in activation and CD3 levels was found between groups. HLA sub-analyses involved small numbers of individuals, so any influence of HLA type on TCRB rearrangement remained unresolved. Naive, central memory and regulatory TCRB repertoires appeared to be more similar among patients than among healthy donors.

Each donor gave one peripheral blood draw, approximately 120 mL on average, collected into heparinised tubes. A BD FACSAria II and a panel including CD45RO, CCR7, CD25, CD127, CD95 and CD27 were used to sort naive, central memory, regulatory and stem cell-like memory CD4+ T cells. A purity above 95% was achieved for all sorted populations. PBMCs were separated immediately by Lymphoprep density gradient centrifugation and were stained directly, without being cultured. To minimize batch effects, samples were stained and sorted in pairs, one healthy donor with one patient per experiment. The High Capacity cDNA Reverse Transcription Kit was used to reverse transcribe all of the isolated RNA, meaning that expressed TCRB transcripts were what got sequenced. Deep immunoSEQ sequencing was applied to naive, central memory and regulatory T cell samples, giving an average of approximately 3.8 million total reads per sample. Sorted cells were lysed in RLT buffer, and RNA was extracted using DNase-treated RNeasy Micro or Mini kits according to cell number. To prevent cross-contamination, every cell subset was processed on its own, while patient and healthy donor samples were processed together. Using the immunoSEQ multiplex PCR, TCRB sequences were amplified from cDNA into 87-bp fragments spanning the CDR3 region. Sequencing of the amplicons was performed on the Illumina HiSeq platform. Per the source publication's procedure: PCR bias was corrected computationally using synthetic template baselines, and reads within Hamming distance 2 were collapsed, with unmergeable singletons discarded. Reads were aligned against IMGT to assign V, D and J genes, CDR3 length and insertions or deletions at six rearrangement sites. Clonotype counts were normalized to sorted cell number within each subset before computing true diversity and Gini coefficients with the tcR R package. The overlap coefficient, calculated on TCRB nucleotide sequences, was used to quantify repertoire sharing. TCRdb took over this immuneACCESS table, retaining in-frame rearrangements with V and J assigned. Such tables are incomplete; in checked studies, under half of the missing clones stem from an unresolved V gene, and the remainder is unexplained. V and J calls and clone size are those listed in that table; D and trimming were worked out from the DNA. Recorded for this sample are 310,000 or so clones; approximately 8% of them occurred a single time. The top ten hold 0.44% of the sample.

This clone was counted only a few times. The antigen it binds to is not known. No qualities accompany the bases; no much larger clone lies one base away. The CDR3 spans 11 residues, from the cysteine through the phenylalanine. Only CDR3 DNA remains: 33 bases, in frame from the first base. CDR1 MNHNS and CDR2 SASEGT are derived from the germline V gene. The V end loses 8 bases and the J end loses 5 bases, and a stretch of 7 bases separates them. The specimen was central memory CD4+ T cells from blood. The chain couples TRBV6-1 to TRBJ2-1, with an unclear D gene assignment. The sequence derives from a woman younger than 35 in good health. The sequenced DNA is TGTGCCAGCCGCAGGAACAATGAGCAGTTCTTC. The resulting protein is CASRRNNEQFF.